Listed here are 19 T cell receptor beta chains from one sample, sequenced in a study of cytomegalovirus exposure and HLA in healthy donors. PCR used 60 Vbeta primers and 13 Jbeta primers. Assay used: immunoSEQ multiplex PCR; TCRdb lists only in-frame clones, some missing. The repertoire holds over 75,000 clones, with about 80% as singletons. Sample: PBMCs. The receptors stem from a male donor in good health and CMV-seropositive.

The chain is built from TRBV11-3 and TRBJ1-2; 7 bases line up with TRBD1. Germline lookup yields CDR1 SGHNT and CDR2 YENEEA. The CDR3 runs to 16 residues. Unmatched junction bases numbered 8, after V lost 1 base and J lost 3 bases. CDR3 sequence: CASSLVDRSGYYGYTF. The CDR3, as DNA: TGTGCCAGCAGCTTAGTGGACAGGTCCGGTTACTATGGCTACACCTTC.

The chain links TRBV16 to TRBJ1-2, with 12 bases lining up with TRBD1. This CDR3 has 17 residues. CDR1 is KGHSY and CDR2 is FQNENV in the germline V gene. V trimming: 4 bases; J trimming: 3 bases; junction bases outside the gene matches: 9. As DNA, the CDR3 is TGTGCCAGCAGCCCCTATCAGGGACAGGGGGCAGACTATGGCTACACCTTC. The encoded protein is CASSPYQGQGADYGYTF.

In its sample, this clone was seen once. The V call is TRBV5-1, the J call TRBJ1-1, with D tentatively TRBD1 (5 bases). This CDR3 comprises 15 residues. Germline CDR1 is SGHRS and CDR2 is YFSETQ. The V end lost 0 bases, the J end lost 6 bases, and 15 bases lay between the germline ends. CDR3 amino acids: CASSLVGREGSEAFF. CDR3 nucleotide sequence: TGCGCCAGCAGCTTGGTGGGCAGGGAGGGTTCTGAAGCTTTCTTT.

The chain is built from TRBV11-2 and TRBJ2-7, with 7 bases matching TRBD1. The CDR3 runs to 14 residues. Germline values: CDR1 SGHAT, CDR2 FQNNGV. V lost 5 bases, J lost 1 base, and 5 bases stayed unmatched. The CDR3 DNA reads as TGTGCCAGCAGCGCCGACAGGGTATCCTACGAGCAGTACTTC. The encoded protein is CASSADRVSYEQYF.

The V call is TRBV30, the J call TRBJ1-1; D may be TRBD1 (6 bases). V lost 0 bases and J 1 base, leaving 27 bases between the germline ends. This CDR3 comprises 20 residues. Germline lookup yields CDR1 GTSNPN and CDR2 SVGIG (reference sequence). Here the CDR3 reads CAWSVLRTLVPGGGNTEAFF. DNA of the CDR3: TGTGCCTGGAGTGTACTACGGACCCTAGTCCCGGGAGGGGGGAACACTGAAGCTTTCTTT.

The chain carries TRBV7-2 and TRBJ1-1; tentative D call: TRBD1 (5 bases). V was shortened by 0 bases and J by 1 base, with 9 bases between the two germline ends. Germline V gene data show CDR1 as SGHTA and CDR2 as FQGNSA. The CDR3 has 15 amino acids. The CDR3 coding sequence is TGTGCCAGCAGCTTAGCGGGACTGAGGAACACTGAAGCTTTCTTT. Encoded protein: CASSLAGLRNTEAFF.

CDR3 residues: CASSIGTGVSETQYF. DNA of the CDR3: TGTGCCAGTAGTATAGGTACAGGGGTTTCTGAGACCCAGTACTTC. V usage is TRBV19 and J usage is TRBJ2-5, with 7 bases identical to TRBD1. CDR3 length: 15 amino acids. Germline CDR1 reads LNHDA; CDR2 reads SQIVND (reference sequence). V lost 1 base and J lost 5; bases outside the gene matches: 7.

The rearrangement uses TRBV27 and TRBJ2-3; the D gene is possibly TRBD2 (6 bases). In germline, CDR1 is MNHEY, CDR2 SMNVEV (reference sequence). V shed 4 bases and J shed 3 bases, with 11 bases lying between them. The CDR3 is 14 residues long. The CDR3 spells CASSWSAGTDTQYF. The CDR3 region has the DNA TGTGCCAGCAGTTGGAGCGCGGGGACAGATACGCAGTATTTT.

CDR3 loop: CASSFGASGVNTEAFF. The CDR3 region has the DNA TGCGCCAGCAGCTTTGGGGCTTCGGGCGTGAACACTGAAGCTTTCTTT. V gene TRBV5-1 combines with J gene TRBJ1-1, with D possibly matching TRBD1 (5 bases). With 2 bases removed from V and 0 bases from J, the gap between germline ends came to 14 bases. Germline V CDR1 and CDR2: SGHRS, YFSETQ. The CDR3 has 16 amino acids.

The chain is built from TRBV19 and TRBJ1-6, with TRBD1 matching over 7 bases. CDR3 length: 14 amino acids. The V gene's germline CDR1 is LNHDA and CDR2 SQIVND (reference sequence). Trimming took 7 bases from V and 7 from J; bases not matched to a gene: 7. CDR3 sequence: CASTDRVGNSPLHF. The CDR3 region has the DNA TGTGCCAGTACCGACAGGGTCGGGAATTCACCCCTCCACTTT.

The chain uses TRBV4-1 and TRBJ1-4, with D tentatively TRBD1 (6 bases). The CDR3 has 15 residues. V lost 5 bases, J lost 8 bases, and 18 bases lay in between. Germline V gene data show CDR1 as MGHRA and CDR2 as YSYEKL. The CDR3 region has the DNA TGCGCCAGCAGCTCCCCCGGGACAACGGGCGAAAAACTGTTTTTT. Protein: CASSSPGTTGEKLFF.

This chain links TRBV6-6 with TRBJ1-2; 9 bases are shared with TRBD1. The CDR3 runs 14 residues. Germline assignment: CDR1 MNHNY and CDR2 SVGAGI (reference sequence). J gave up 2 bases and V 6 bases, and 4 bases lay outside the gene matches. The CDR3 protein is CASSLDRGNYGYTF. In DNA, the CDR3 is TGTGCCAGCAGCCTAGACAGGGGGAACTATGGCTACACCTTC.

The gene calls are TRBV19 and TRBJ1-5; a weak D match, TRBD1 (6 bases). CDR1 and CDR2 (germline): LNHDA, SQIVND (reference sequence). V gave up 3 bases and J gave up 2 bases, with 17 bases separating them. The CDR3 spans 17 residues. CDR3 loop: CASSITKGPGGNQPQHF. The CDR3 bases are TGTGCCAGTAGTATTACAAAGGGCCCAGGGGGCAATCAGCCCCAGCATTTT.

By its share, this clone is medium-sized. V and J are TRBV5-4 and TRBJ2-1, with 9 bases that match TRBD1. With 4 bases clipped from V and 4 bases from J, the junction kept 6 bases outside the gene matches. This CDR3 has 15 amino acids. Germline assignment: CDR1 SGHNT and CDR2 YYREEE (reference sequence). As DNA, the CDR3 is TGTGCCAGCAGCGCCGGGACAGGGTCATACAATGAGCAGTTCTTC. Amino acids: CASSAGTGSYNEQFF.

The chain couples TRBV18 to TRBJ2-7; TRBD1 matches 7 bases. After removal of 3 bases from V and 5 bases from J, the junction contained 1 base not matched to a gene. The CDR3 is 12 residues long. Germline CDR1 and CDR2: KGHSH and LQKENI. CDR3 loop: CASSPGTDEQYF. In DNA form, the CDR3 reads TGTGCCAGCTCACCGGGGACAGACGAGCAGTACTTC.

The chain joins TRBV2 to TRBJ1-2, with a weak D call TRBD1 (6 bases). Deletions cut 6 bases from V and 8 bases from J, with 16 bases between. The CDR3 spans 13 residues. The germline CDR1 and CDR2 sequences are SNHLY and FYNNEI. CDR3 protein: CASRAGGAGGYTF. CDR3 bases: TGTGCCAGCAGGGCCGGGGGGGCCGGAGGCTACACCTTC.

The rearrangement joins TRBV9 to TRBJ1-1; TRBD1 aligns across 7 bases. J lost 4 bases, V lost 0 bases, and 6 bases had no gene match. There are 15 residues in the CDR3. Germline values: CDR1 SGDLS, CDR2 YYNGEE. CDR3: CASSVAAGGVTEAFF. The CDR3 nucleotides are TGTGCCAGCAGCGTAGCTGCAGGGGGAGTCACTGAAGCTTTCTTT.

The chain couples TRBV5-1 to TRBJ2-1; tentative D call: TRBD1 (6 bases). Germline V lookup: CDR1 SGHRS, CDR2 YFSETQ. Trimming pared 4 bases from V and 6 bases from J, leaving 11 bases between. The CDR3 runs 13 residues. CDR3 sequence: CASSSGQTNEQFF. In DNA form, the CDR3 reads TGCGCCAGCAGCAGCGGACAGACCAATGAGCAGTTCTTC.

The chain has TRBV27 and TRBJ1-5, with TRBD1 identical over 9 bases. The germline V gene encodes CDR1 MNHEY and CDR2 SMNVEV (reference sequence). V trimming: 6 bases; J trimming: 6 bases; junction bases outside the gene matches: 6. This CDR3 is 14 amino acids long. In nucleotides, the CDR3 is TGTGCCAGCAGCCCAGGACAGGGGTCTCAGCCCCAGCATTTT. Protein: CASSPGQGSQPQHF.